Below, one TCR beta chain is given with its context. Its antigen is not identified. The entry originates in a study of shared clonotypes between healthy human individuals. Study-wide results and limits: Compared with memory subsets, naive subsets generally had larger estimated richness.

Method: immunoSEQ multiplex PCR; TCRdb's copy keeps in-frame clones and lacks some. The sample records roughly 320,000 clones, over 75% being singletons. This clonotype was sampled from a man younger than 35 in good health. Sequencing was performed on memory CD8+ T cells sorted from blood. Subset: CD45RO+ cells pooled with CCR7-negative TemRA cells.

The CDR3: CASSQDGPAGASGETQYF. CDR3 DNA sequence: TGCGCCAGCAGCCAAGATGGTCCAGCGGGGGCCTCAGGGGAGACCCAGTACTTC. V is TRBV4-3 and J is TRBJ2-5, with 8 bases matching TRBD2. The CDR3 spans 18 residues. Germline V CDR1 and CDR2: LGHNA, YSLEER. With V trimmed by 0 bases and J by 5 bases, 14 bases remained unmatched.